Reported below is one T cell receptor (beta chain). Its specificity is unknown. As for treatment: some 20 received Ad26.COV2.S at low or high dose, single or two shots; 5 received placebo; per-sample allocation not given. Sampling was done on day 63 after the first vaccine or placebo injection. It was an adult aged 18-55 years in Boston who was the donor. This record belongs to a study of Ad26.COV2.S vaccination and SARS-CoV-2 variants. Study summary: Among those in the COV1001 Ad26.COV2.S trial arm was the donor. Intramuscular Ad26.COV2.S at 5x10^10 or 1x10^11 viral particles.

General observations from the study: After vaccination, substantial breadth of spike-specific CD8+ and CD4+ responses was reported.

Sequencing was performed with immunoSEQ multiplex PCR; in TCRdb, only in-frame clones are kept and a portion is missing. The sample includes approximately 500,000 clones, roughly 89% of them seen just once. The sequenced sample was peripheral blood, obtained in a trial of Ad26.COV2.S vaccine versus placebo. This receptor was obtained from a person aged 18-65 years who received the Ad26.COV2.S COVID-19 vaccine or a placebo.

Here the CDR3 DNA reads TGTGCCAGCAAGCCGGGGGCCACGAACACCGGGGAGCTGTTTTTT. This gives the protein CASKPGATNTGELFF. The chain has TRBV7-9 and TRBJ2-2; D might be TRBD1 or TRBD2, each matching 6 bases. Germline V gives CDR1 SEHNR, CDR2 FQNEAQ (reference sequence). Trimming pared 7 bases from V and 0 bases from J, leaving 12 bases between. This CDR3 has 15 residues.